Listed here are 21 T cell receptor beta chains from one sample, sequenced in a study of T cell responses to AZD1222 COVID-19 vaccine. Some clones are missing from TCRdb's copy, which holds only in-frame ones; the method was immunoSEQ multiplex PCR. The sample has around 140,000 clones; about 93% are singletons. This specimen consisted of peripheral blood, obtained on day 0 of AZD1222 vaccination. The receptors here all came from an adult in good health.

The rearrangement uses TRBV29-1 and TRBJ1-2, with D hard to call. The germline V gene encodes CDR1 SQVTM and CDR2 ANQGSEA. Trimming shortened V by 2 bases and J by 0 bases, and 7 bases separated the two germline ends. This CDR3 is 13 amino acids long. CDR3 residues: CSVESGTNYGYTF. The CDR3, as DNA: TGCAGCGTTGAAAGCGGGACTAACTATGGCTACACCTTC.

The rearrangement joins TRBV24-1 to TRBJ2-6; TRBD1 is a possible D gene (5 bases). Germline values: CDR1 KGHDR, CDR2 SFDVKD. The CDR3 has 15 amino acids. The ends were cut back, 4 bases at V and 4 bases at J, with 10 bases in the middle. The CDR3 DNA follows: TGTGCCACCAGTGACCCCAGGGCCGGGGCCAACGTCCTGACTTTC. This codes for CATSDPRAGANVLTF.

The chain joins TRBV25-1 to TRBJ2-1, with 7 bases fitting TRBD2. The CDR3 length is 18 residues. The germline CDR1 and CDR2 sequences are MGHDK and SYGVNS. Trimming took 0 bases from V and 3 from J; bases not matched to a gene: 11. The CDR3 sequence: CASSEYGVGSGVYNEQFF. The CDR3 DNA is TGTGCCAGCAGTGAATACGGGGTCGGGAGCGGGGTCTACAATGAGCAGTTCTTC.

This chain uses TRBV10-3 with TRBJ1-5; D unclear. V lost 0 bases to trimming and J lost 5 bases, with 8 bases between them. Per germline, CDR1 ENHRY and CDR2 SYGVKD. The CDR3 loop spans 14 amino acids. The DNA for the CDR3 is TGTGCCATCAGTGAGTCGTTGGGAGATCAGCCCCAGCATTTT. It is translated as CAISESLGDQPQHF.

This chain joins TRBV27 and TRBJ2-5; 8 bases match TRBD2. Unmatched junction bases numbered 6, after V lost 5 bases and J lost 1 base. CDR1 is MNHEY, CDR2 SMNVEV, per germline (reference sequence). CDR3 size: 15 residues. The DNA of the CDR3 is TGTGCCAGCAGTCTGTTAGCGGGGATCCAAGAGACCCAGTACTTC. It is translated as CASSLLAGIQETQYF.

V is TRBV2 and J is TRBJ1-2; no firm D call. The CDR3 length is 13 residues. In germline, CDR1 is SNHLY, CDR2 FYNNEI. Trimming stripped 6 bases from V and 4 bases from J, with 12 bases between. CDR3 DNA sequence: TGTGCCAGCAGCTCGAACGGGGTCTATGGCTACACCTTC. It yields the protein CASSSNGVYGYTF.

V usage is TRBV6-2 or TRBV6-3 and J usage is TRBJ2-7; D gene ambiguous. V was shortened by 5 bases and J by 6 bases, with 11 bases between the two germline ends. Germline V gene sequence: CDR1 MNHEY, CDR2 SVGEGT. The CDR3 extends over 12 amino acids. The CDR3 DNA follows: TGTGCCAGCAGTCCCTTTGCGCTCGAGCAGTACTTC. Translation: CASSPFALEQYF.

This chain links TRBV11-2 with TRBJ1-3, with D uncertain. The V end was cut by 3 bases, the J end by 8 bases, with 11 bases between. Per germline, CDR1 SGHAT and CDR2 FQNNGV. This CDR3 contains 13 residues. CDR3 bases: TGTGCCAGCAGCTTGCGGTTTCGGGACACCATATATTTT. It encodes CASSLRFRDTIYF.

The chain couples TRBV7-3 to TRBJ1-1, with 8 bases fitting TRBD1. The germline CDR1 and CDR2 sequences are SGHTA and FQGTGA. The V segment lost 5 bases and the J segment 5 bases; nucleotides outside the gene matches: 13. This CDR3 is 16 amino acids long. The CDR3 reads CASSLLAGGLGTEAFF. In DNA, the CDR3 is TGTGCCAGCAGCCTCTTAGCAGGGGGCCTGGGGACTGAAGCTTTCTTT.

J is TRBJ2-1 and V is TRBV3-1 (or the pseudogene TRBV3-2); weak D call: TRBD2 (6 bases). Trimming left V 2 bases short and J 9 bases short, with 17 bases between. The length of the CDR3 is 15 residues. Looked up from germline, CDR1 is LGHDT and CDR2 is YNNKEL (reference sequence). The CDR3 sequence is CASSQYWGSGAEQFF. The CDR3, as DNA: TGTGCCAGCAGCCAATATTGGGGTAGCGGCGCTGAGCAGTTCTTC.

The J gene is TRBJ1-1, the V gene TRBV9; weak D call: TRBD1 (5 bases). Germline assignment: CDR1 SGDLS and CDR2 YYNGEE. Trimming removed 0 bases at V and 0 bases at J, with 15 bases between. CDR3 size: 17 residues. The CDR3 sequence: CASSVDLNAGVNTEAFF. CDR3 DNA sequence: TGTGCCAGCAGCGTAGATCTCAATGCGGGGGTGAACACTGAAGCTTTCTTT.

This clone was recorded once. The rearrangement uses TRBV6-1 and TRBJ1-2, with no clear D. Germline V lookup: CDR1 MNHNS, CDR2 SASEGT. Trimming removed 1 base from V and 2 bases from J, with 14 bases in between. CDR3 length equals 16 residues. The CDR3 protein is CASSEGKGGSNYGYTF. In nucleotides, the CDR3 is TGTGCCAGCAGTGAAGGAAAGGGTGGATCAAACTATGGCTACACCTTC.

The chain links TRBV10-1 to TRBJ2-7; the D is unclear. Looked up from germline, CDR1 is WNHNN and CDR2 is SYGVQD (reference sequence). The CDR3 spans 13 residues. V was cut by 5 bases and J by 4 bases, with 12 bases left in between. The CDR3 reads CASSKEGWYEQYF. DNA for the CDR3: TGCGCCAGCAGTAAAGAAGGATGGTACGAGCAGTACTTC.

This chain connects TRBV3-1 (or the pseudogene TRBV3-2) to TRBJ2-3; TRBD1 matches at 11 bases. After removal of 4 bases from V and 6 bases from J, the junction contained 3 bases not matched to a gene. Germline V gene lookup returns CDR1 LGHDT and CDR2 YNNKEL (reference sequence). There are 14 residues in the CDR3. In DNA form, the CDR3 reads TGTGCCAGCAGCCCAGGGACAGGGGGGGATACGCAGTATTTT. It codes for CASSPGTGGDTQYF.

V gene TRBV7-9 combines with J gene TRBJ2-2; D is possibly TRBD2 (6 bases). Germline loops: CDR1 SEHNR, CDR2 FQNEAQ (reference sequence). Deletions cut 5 bases from V and 5 bases from J, with 12 bases between. CDR3 length equals 14 residues. The CDR3 nucleotides read TGTGCCAGCAGCCCACTCGGGGGTACCGGGGAGCTGTTTTTT. Protein: CASSPLGGTGELFF.

The chain recombines TRBV9 with TRBJ2-3; the D gene could be TRBD1 or TRBD2 (6 bases each). This CDR3 is 16 amino acids long. The germline CDR1 and CDR2 sequences are SGDLS and YYNGEE. The ends were cut back, 4 bases at V and 6 bases at J, with 21 bases in the middle. CDR3 residues: CASSLSGAHGGDTQYF. In DNA, the CDR3 is TGTGCCAGCAGCTTATCGGGGGCACACGGTGGGGATACGCAGTATTTT. Drawing the rest from reference TRBV9 and TRBJ2-3, the complete variable domain is DSGVTQTPKHLITATGQRVTLRCSPRSGDLSVYWYQQSLDQGLQFLIQYYNGEERAKGNILERFSAQQFPDLHSELNLSSLELGDSALYFCASSLSGAHGGDTQYFGPGTRLTVL.

J is TRBJ1-2 and V is TRBV2; 9 positions agree with TRBD1. With 8 bases clipped from V and 8 bases from J, the junction kept 9 bases outside the gene matches. The CDR3 spans 13 residues. CDR1 and CDR2 from the germline V gene are SNHLY and FYNNEI. The CDR3 DNA reads as TGTGCCAGCTTAGGACAGGGGCAGCGGGGCTACACCTTC. It specifies CASLGQGQRGYTF.

The chain joins TRBV5-3 to TRBJ1-1; no definite D call. Being an ORF, TRBV5-3 has a function that is uncertain. CDR3 length: 14 residues. Trimming removed 2 bases from V and 1 base from J, with 9 bases in between. The CDR3: CARSFPVTNTEAFF. CDR3 DNA: TGTGCCAGAAGCTTCCCAGTGACGAACACTGAAGCTTTCTTT.

The chain is built from TRBV4-1 and TRBJ1-4; 7 positions match TRBD1. V lost 2 bases and J lost 4; bases outside the gene matches: 4. CDR1 and CDR2 (germline): MGHRA, YSYEKL. CDR3 length equals 15 residues. CDR3 nucleotide sequence: TGCGCCAGCAGCCAATCGGGACAGCGTAATGAAAAACTGTTTTTT. This encodes CASSQSGQRNEKLFF.

The chain couples TRBV6-5 to TRBJ2-7, with D tentatively TRBD1 (6 bases). Trimming left V 5 bases short and J 0 bases short, with 11 bases between. The CDR3 loop spans 14 amino acids. CDR1 and CDR2 (germline): MNHEY, SVGAGI. The CDR3 DNA reads as TGTGCCAGCAGTCCGGGACACTACTCCTACGAGCAGTACTTC. It is translated as CASSPGHYSYEQYF.

In this sample, this clone turned up once. The V call is TRBV4-2, the J call TRBJ2-5, with D maybe TRBD2 (5 bases). Germline V gene data show CDR1 as LGHNA and CDR2 as YNFKEQ. V was trimmed by 1 base and J by 2 bases, leaving 11 bases between them. This CDR3 is built from 15 residues. The CDR3 DNA reads TGTGCCAGCAGCCAAGGGGTCGGGGAACAAGAGACCCAGTACTTC. Its translation is CASSQGVGEQETQYF.